This TCR beta chain was identified during a study of cytomegalovirus exposure and HLA in healthy donors. With respect to this clone: Its antigen is unknown.

Findings of the study overall: Rates of TCR association differed by HLA locus in a later analysis, with DRB1 highest and HLA-C lowest.

The ends were cut back, 3 bases at V and 7 bases at J, with 12 bases in the middle. The CDR3 has 12 residues. Germline CDR1 and CDR2: GTSNPN and SVGIG (reference sequence). The PCR contained 60 Vbeta and 13 Jbeta primers. Per the study methods: A later analysis counted 80 million or so unique TCR beta chains, 10 million to 12 million shared. Method: immunoSEQ multiplex PCR; TCRdb's copy keeps in-frame clones and lacks some. D and trimming come from the DNA, and the V and J calls and clone size come from that table. The sample yields fewer than 200,000 clones, around 80% seen once. The chain links TRBV30 to TRBJ2-5; TRBD2 might be the D (6 bases). This clonotype originated in a man in his forties in good health and CMV-seronegative. Sequences were obtained from PBMCs. CDR3 sequence: CAWRSSSGTQYF. CDR3 sequence (DNA): TGTGCCTGGAGATCGAGTAGCGGGACCCAGTACTTC.